This T cell receptor beta chain was profiled in a study of blood T cell repertoires in COVID-19. Assay: immunoSEQ multiplex PCR; the TCRdb copy retains only in-frame clones and omits some. The sample contains around 86,000 clones, around 86% of which appear only once. Trimming at V came to 6 bases and at J to 7 bases, leaving 9 bases not matched to a gene. This CDR3 contains 16 residues. Germline lookup yields CDR1 SGHTA and CDR2 FQGNSA. The source is a woman at least 80 years old with acute or convalescent COVID-19. The sample consisted of peripheral blood. J is TRBJ1-6 and V is TRBV7-2, with 10 bases that match TRBD1. CDR3 in DNA: TGTGCCAGCAGGCCGGACAGGGGGGTACAGAATTCACCCCTCCACTTT. It encodes CASRPDRGVQNSPLHF.